This T cell receptor beta chain originates from a study of blood T cells in healthy people across ages. The CDR3 extends over 15 amino acids. CDR1 SGHRS and CDR2 YFSETQ come from the germline V gene. Deletions cut 1 base from V and 0 bases from J, with 10 bases between. The authors ran a second PCR of roughly 6 to 12 cycles using a sample-barcoded 5' primer and a J-beta primer mix. TCRdb processed the 5' RACE reads anew with MiXCR; each CDR3 protein has one entry. The sample has about 640,000 distinct CDR3 sequences, roughly 31% seen once. In this sample, this clonotype turned up many times. What was sequenced was blood. The chain combines TRBV5-1 with TRBJ2-5, with D possibly being TRBD1 or TRBD2 (5 bases each). The TCR comes from a woman over 75 in good health. This CDR3 is CASSLRDPYQETQYF. CDR3 coding DNA: TGCGCCAGCAGCTTGAGGGACCCGTACCAAGAGACCCAGTACTTC. The full variable domain, rest sourced from reference TRBV5-1 and TRBJ2-5, is KAGVTQTPRYLIKTRGQQVTLSCSPISGHRSVSWYQQTPGQGLQFLFEYFSETQRNKGNFPGRFSGRQFSNSRSEMNVSTLELGDSALYLCASSLRDPYQETQYFGPGTRLLVL.